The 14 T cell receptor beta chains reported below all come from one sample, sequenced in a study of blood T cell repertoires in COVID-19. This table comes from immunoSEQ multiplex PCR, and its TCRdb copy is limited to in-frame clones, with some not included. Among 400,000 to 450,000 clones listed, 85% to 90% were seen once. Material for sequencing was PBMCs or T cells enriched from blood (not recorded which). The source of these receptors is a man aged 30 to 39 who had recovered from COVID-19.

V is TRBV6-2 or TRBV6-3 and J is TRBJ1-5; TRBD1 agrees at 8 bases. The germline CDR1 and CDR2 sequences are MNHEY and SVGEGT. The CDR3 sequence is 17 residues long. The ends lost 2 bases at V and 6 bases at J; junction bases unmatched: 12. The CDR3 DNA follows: TGTGCCAGCAGTTACCGCTCGGACAGGGCGACGAGTCAGCCCCAGCATTTT. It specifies CASSYRSDRATSQPQHF.

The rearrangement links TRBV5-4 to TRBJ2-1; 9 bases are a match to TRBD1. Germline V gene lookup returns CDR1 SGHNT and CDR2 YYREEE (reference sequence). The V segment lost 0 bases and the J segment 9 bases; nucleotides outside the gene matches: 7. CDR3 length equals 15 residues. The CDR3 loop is CASSLGGQGNAEQFF. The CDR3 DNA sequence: TGTGCCAGCAGCTTGGGTGGACAGGGGAATGCTGAGCAGTTCTTC.

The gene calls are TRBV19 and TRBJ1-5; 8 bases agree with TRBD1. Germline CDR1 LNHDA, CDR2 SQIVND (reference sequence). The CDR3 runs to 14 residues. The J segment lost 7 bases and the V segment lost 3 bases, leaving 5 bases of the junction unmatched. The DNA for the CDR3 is TGTGCCAGTAGTATCGCGGCAGGGGGCCAGCCCCAGCATTTT. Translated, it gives CASSIAAGGQPQHF.

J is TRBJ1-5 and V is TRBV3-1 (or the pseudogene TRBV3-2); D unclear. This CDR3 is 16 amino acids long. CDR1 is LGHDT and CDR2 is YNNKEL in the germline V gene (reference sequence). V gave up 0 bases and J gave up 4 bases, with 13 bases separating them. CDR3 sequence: CASSQDLRGGNQPQHF. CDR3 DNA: TGTGCCAGCAGCCAAGATCTCCGGGGTGGTAATCAGCCCCAGCATTTT.

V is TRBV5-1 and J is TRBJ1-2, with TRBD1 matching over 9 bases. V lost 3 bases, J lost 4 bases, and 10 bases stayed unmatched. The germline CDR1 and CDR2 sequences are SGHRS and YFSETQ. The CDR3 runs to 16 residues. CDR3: CASSSQGTGFFYGYTF. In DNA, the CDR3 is TGCGCCAGCAGCTCCCAAGGGACAGGGTTCTTCTATGGCTACACCTTC. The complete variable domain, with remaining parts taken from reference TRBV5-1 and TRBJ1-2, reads KAGVTQTPRYLIKTRGQQVTLSCSPISGHRSVSWYQQTPGQGLQFLFEYFSETQRNKGNFPGRFSGRQFSNSRSEMNVSTLELGDSALYLCASSSQGTGFFYGYTFGSGTRLTVV.

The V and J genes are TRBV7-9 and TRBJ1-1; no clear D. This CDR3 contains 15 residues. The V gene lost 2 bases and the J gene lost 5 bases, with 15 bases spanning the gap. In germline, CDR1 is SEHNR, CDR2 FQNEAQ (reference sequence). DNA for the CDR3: TGTGCCAGCAGCTTATGGGAATGGGGAGGGACTGAAGCTTTCTTT. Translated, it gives CASSLWEWGGTEAFF.

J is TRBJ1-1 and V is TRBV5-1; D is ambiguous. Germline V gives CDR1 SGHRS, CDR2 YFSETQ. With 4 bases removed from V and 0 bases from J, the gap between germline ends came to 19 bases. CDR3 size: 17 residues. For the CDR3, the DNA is TGCGCCAGCAGCCCTTTAGTCGGGTTCTCGATGAACACTGAAGCTTTCTTT. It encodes CASSPLVGFSMNTEAFF.

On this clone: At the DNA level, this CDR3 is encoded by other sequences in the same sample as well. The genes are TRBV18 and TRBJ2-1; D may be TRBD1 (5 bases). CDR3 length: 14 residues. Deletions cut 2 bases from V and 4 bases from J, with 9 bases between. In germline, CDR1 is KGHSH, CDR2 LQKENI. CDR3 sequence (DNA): TGTGCCAGCTCACCAAGAGACAGTTACAATGAGCAGTTCTTC. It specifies CASSPRDSYNEQFF.

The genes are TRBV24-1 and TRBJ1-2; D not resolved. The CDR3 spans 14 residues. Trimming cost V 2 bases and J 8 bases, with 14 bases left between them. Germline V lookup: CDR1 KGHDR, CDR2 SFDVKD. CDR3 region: CATSDYSLKEGYTF. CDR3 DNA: TGTGCCACCAGTGATTACAGCCTTAAGGAAGGCTACACCTTC.

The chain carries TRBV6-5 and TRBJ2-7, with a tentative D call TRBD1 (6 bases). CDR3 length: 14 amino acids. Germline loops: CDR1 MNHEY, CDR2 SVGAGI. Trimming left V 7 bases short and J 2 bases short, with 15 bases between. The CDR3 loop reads CASKNRARAYEQYF. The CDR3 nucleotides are TGTGCCAGCAAGAACAGGGCGAGGGCCTACGAGCAGTACTTC.

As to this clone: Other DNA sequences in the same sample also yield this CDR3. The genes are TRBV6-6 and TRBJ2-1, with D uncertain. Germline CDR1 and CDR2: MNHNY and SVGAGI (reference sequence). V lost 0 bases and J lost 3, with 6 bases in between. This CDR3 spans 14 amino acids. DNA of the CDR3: TGTGCCAGCAGTTACTCGAGAGTCTACAATGAGCAGTTCTTC. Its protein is CASSYSRVYNEQFF.

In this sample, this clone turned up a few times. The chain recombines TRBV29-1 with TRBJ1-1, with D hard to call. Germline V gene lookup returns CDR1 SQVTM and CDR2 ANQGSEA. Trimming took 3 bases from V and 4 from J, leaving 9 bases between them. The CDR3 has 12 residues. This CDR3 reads CSVDIPSTEAFF. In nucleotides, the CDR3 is TGCAGCGTTGACATCCCGAGCACTGAAGCTTTCTTT.

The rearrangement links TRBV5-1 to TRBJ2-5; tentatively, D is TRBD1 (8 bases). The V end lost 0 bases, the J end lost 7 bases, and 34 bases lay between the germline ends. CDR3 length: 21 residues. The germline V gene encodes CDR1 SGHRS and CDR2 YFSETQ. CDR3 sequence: CASSLDGQGISSGRGVRTQYF. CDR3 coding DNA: TGCGCCAGCAGCTTGGATGGACAGGGAATCTCTAGCGGCAGGGGTGTGAGGACCCAGTACTTC.

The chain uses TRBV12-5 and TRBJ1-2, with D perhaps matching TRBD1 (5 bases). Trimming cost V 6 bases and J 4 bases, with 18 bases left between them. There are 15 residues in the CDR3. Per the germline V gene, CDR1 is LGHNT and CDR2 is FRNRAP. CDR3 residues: CASGLVGGLGYGYTF. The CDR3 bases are TGTGCTAGTGGCCTGGTGGGGGGGTTAGGCTATGGCTACACCTTC.